This TCR beta chain was recovered during a study of shared clonotypes between healthy human individuals (TCRdb year 2020). About the full investigation: The cohort included a few men and a couple of women between 18 and 49 years of age. For each donor, three plates each were used for CD4 naive and CD4 memory, two plates were used for CD8 naive, and one plate was used for CD8 memory. To estimate repertoire size and how much clonotype sharing occurs between individuals, the study deeply sequenced the blood TCR repertoires of several healthy adults. Different laboratories and diverse techniques were used to prepare libraries and sequence TCR repertoires, to increase sequencing depth and limit assay-specific biases. Between about 0.94 and 8.9 billion PBMCs per donor were obtained by leukapheresis.

This clone was detected only once. Its binding antigen is unknown. No much larger clone is present one base from it, and per-base qualities are unavailable. CD8 naive samples consisted of CD45RO-negative cells that were positively selected for CCR7, yielding a CD45RA+CCR7+ population without TemRA cells. The donors were healthy, HIV-negative adults with no recently reported acute infections or vaccinations. Every donor was a Caucasian adult living in Nashville, Tennessee, USA. Blood was collected by leukapheresis, and PBMCs were isolated by Ficoll-Histopaque density gradient centrifugation and then cryopreserved in liquid nitrogen vapor phase. Analytical flow cytometry was used to check the purity and quantity of every magnetically sorted T cell population. Genomic DNA was isolated from every sorted fraction and measured by UV absorbance on a Nanodrop 2000c. Overall results and qualifications from the work: Sampling was limited to blood, and TCR repertoires in tissue likely differ from TCR repertoires in blood. Across four donors, about 4.5% of naive CD4, approximately 3.6% of naive CD8, 2% to 2.5% of memory CD4, and under 0.45% of memory CD8 clonotypes were shared. Compared with non-shared clonotypes, the clonotypes found in all four sorted-subset donors had higher generation probabilities. Pairwise subsampling indicated that sequencing depth was expected to affect the degree of clonotype sharing among donors. Naive subsets generally had larger estimated clonotype richness than memory subsets did. Incomplete sequencing was indicated by rarefaction of sorted-subset datasets, despite the large sequencing depth. The small number of donors limited the genetic and exposure-history diversity represented.

The CDR3 spans 16 residues, from the cysteine through the phenylalanine. Here the CDR3 DNA is all that survives: 48 bases in frame from base 1. Trimming takes 5 bases off V and 4 bases off J; junction bases not matched to a gene: 7. CDR1 and CDR2, per the germline V gene (reference sequence), are SEHNR and FQNEAQ. TCR CDR3 regions were amplified from genomic DNA by multiplex PCR using the deep immunoSEQ assay. Genomic DNA extracted from each cell subset was distributed evenly over all wells of several immunoSEQ 96-well plates, and each plate served as one replicate. For sorted subsets, around 200 ng genomic DNA, equal to about 30,000 T cell genomes, was loaded into each replicate PCR. Purified libraries were measured with a Qubit 3.0 fluorometer, size-checked on a Bioanalyzer 2100, and measured again with the KAPA Library Quantification kit. Every immunoSEQ 96-well plate was sequenced on a dedicated single-read 150-cycle Illumina NextSeq 550 flow cell. The published analysis was carried out like this. Because only junctional sequences without quality scores were contained in the immunoSEQ output, filtering matching that applied to full-length reads could not be performed. To assign V/J genes and CDR3, sequences were annotated against IMGT germline references using PyIR, a Python wrapper for IgBLAST v1.9. Any read was removed if the V/J assignment was weak (E-value above 1e-6), the CDR3 was missing, or the read contained stop codons, out-of-frame junctions, or ambiguous translated residues. V3J clonotypes were defined by identical inferred V gene, J gene, and CDR3 amino acid sequence. Percentage overlap between repertoires was calculated by dividing the number of shared unique clonotypes by the size of the smaller repertoire. Richness of each repertoire was evaluated using RTK rarefaction, the Chao1 estimator, and Recon v2.1 estimates of unobserved clonotypes. Generation probabilities for all TCRbeta clonotypes obtained by the gDNA method from a handful of donors were computed using OLGA. The table was pulled from immuneACCESS by TCRdb, which kept in-frame rearrangements only. Such tables lose some clones; where checked, under half of the loss comes from unresolved V genes, and the rest has no known cause. D and trimming were read from the DNA, whereas the V and J calls and clone size are those reported in that table. The sample contains about 600,000 clones, 95% to 98% of them found a single time. Of the sample, less than 0.35% is held by the ten largest clones.

The sequenced sample was naive CD8+ T cells sorted from blood. The label giving this sample's cell subset or site can be read as: CD45RA+CCR7+. The source of this sequence is a man aged 30 to 39 in good health. The V gene is TRBV7-9 and the J gene is TRBJ1-5; a stretch of 11 junction bases matches TRBD1. CDR3 sequence: CASSESGTGGNQPQHF. The DNA sequence is TGTGCCAGCAGCGAGTCGGGGACAGGGGGTAATCAGCCCCAGCATTTT.